The sequence of this T cell receptor (beta chain) was determined in a study of shared clonotypes between healthy human individuals (dated by TCRdb to the early 2020s). Describing the broader study: Two women and three men aged 18 to 49 years were included in the cohort. Leukapheresis yielded between about 0.94 and 10 billion PBMCs per donor. Per donor, three plates each were used for CD4 naive and CD4 memory, two for CD8 naive, and one for CD8 memory. The study deeply sequenced blood TCR repertoires of about five healthy adults to estimate repertoire size and the extent of clonotype sharing between individuals. To increase sequencing depth and limit assay-specific biases, TCR repertoire library preparation and sequencing were carried out by different laboratories using diverse techniques. The investigation overall reported the following: The small number of donors limited the genetic and exposure-history diversity represented. Based on pairwise subsampling, the degree of clonotype sharing among donors was expected to be affected by sequencing depth. Around 5.4% of naive CD4, 3.5% of naive CD8, roughly 2.5% of memory CD4, and 0.4% of memory CD8 clonotypes were shared across a few donors. Naive subsets generally had larger estimated clonotype richness than memory subsets. Sampling was limited to blood, and TCR repertoires in tissue likely differ from TCR repertoires in blood. Even with the large sequencing depth, rarefaction of the sorted-subset datasets indicated that sequencing was incomplete. Clonotypes shared by all four sorted-subset donors showed higher generation probabilities than non-shared clonotypes.

To note about this clone: Its antigen has not been determined. No qualities accompany the bases; no much larger clone lies one base away.

The junction carries 10 bases between V and J, which are trimmed by 3 bases and 3 bases respectively. The germline V gene encodes CDR1 LNHNV and CDR2 YYDKDF (reference sequence). From the cysteine up to the phenylalanine, the CDR3 has a length of 14 residues. Only the CDR3 portion is preserved as DNA: 42 bases, with reading frame beginning at the first base. CD8 naive samples were CD45RO-negative cells positively selected for CCR7, giving a CD45RA+CCR7+ population that excluded TemRA cells. The donors were healthy, HIV-negative adults who had no recently reported acute infections or vaccinations. Every donor was a Caucasian adult residing in Nashville, Tennessee, USA. After blood collection by leukapheresis, PBMCs were isolated using Ficoll-Histopaque density gradient centrifugation and then cryopreserved in the vapor phase of liquid nitrogen. Purity and quantity of every magnetically sorted T cell population were checked by analytical flow cytometry. From each sorted fraction, genomic DNA was isolated and quantified by UV absorbance on a Nanodrop 2000c.

Using the deep immunoSEQ assay, TCR CDR3 regions were amplified from genomic DNA by multiplex PCR. Extracted genomic DNA from each cell subset was spread evenly across all wells of several immunoSEQ 96-well plates, with each plate serving as a replicate. For sorted subsets, roughly 190 ng of genomic DNA, equivalent to around 31,000 T cell genomes, went into each replicate PCR. Purified libraries were quantified with a Qubit 3.0 fluorometer, sized on a Bioanalyzer 2100, and re-quantified with the KAPA Library Quantification kit. Every immunoSEQ 96-well plate was sequenced on a dedicated single-read 150-cycle Illumina NextSeq 550 flow cell. On the authors' methods: Because the immunoSEQ output included only junctional sequences and no quality scores, the filtering could not be the same as the filtering used for full-length reads. Sequences were annotated with PyIR, a Python wrapper for IgBLAST v1.9, using IMGT germline references to assign V/J genes and CDR3. Reads were filtered out if the reads had weak V/J assignments (E-value above 1e-6), no CDR3, stop codons, out-of-frame junctions, or ambiguous translated residues. V3J clonotypes were defined by identical inferred V gene, J gene, and CDR3 amino acid sequence. Percentage overlap between repertoires was calculated by dividing the number of shared unique clonotypes by the size of the smaller repertoire. Richness of each repertoire was evaluated using RTK rarefaction, the Chao1 estimator, and Recon v2.1 estimates of unobserved clonotypes. OLGA was used to compute generation probabilities for all TCRbeta clonotypes that the gDNA method yielded from a handful of donors. TCRdb carries this immuneACCESS record with in-frame sequences only. Its versions omit some clonotypes, under half of them owing to an unresolved V gene in the studies checked, with the rest unexplained. That table gives V, J and clone size, and the DNA gave D and trimming. This sample has about 2.2 million clones in its table, and around 95% of those were observed once. The ten largest clones represent around 1.7% of the sample.

The V and J segments used are TRBV15 and TRBJ2-3; the D gene is not confidently resolved. The receptor was derived from a man aged 18 to 35 in good health. Some clones in this sample may be carry-over from other donors' samples. Material for sequencing was naive CD8+ T cells from PBMCs. The sample's cell subset or site label, in plain terms: CD45RA+CCR7+. The CDR3 protein is CATSRSTETDTQYF. The nucleotide sequence is TGTGCCACCAGCAGGTCAACCGAAACAGATACGCAGTATTTT.